These 7 T cell receptor beta chains were sequenced from one sample in a study of cytomegalovirus exposure and HLA in healthy donors. In the PCR, 60 Vbeta and 13 Jbeta primers were used. The data were produced by immunoSEQ multiplex PCR, yet TCRdb's version contains in-frame clones alone and is incomplete. Its table lists 150,000 to 200,000 clones. The sequenced material came from PBMCs. These receptors came from a man under 40 in good health and CMV-seronegative.

The chain joins TRBV5-1 to TRBJ1-1; 10 bases match TRBD1. In germline, CDR1 is SGHRS, CDR2 YFSETQ. V shed 7 bases and J 11 bases; nucleotides not matched to a gene: 14. The CDR3 consists of 14 residues. As DNA, the CDR3 is TGCGCCAGCCGAATCTCCGGGACAGGGGATTCTGCTTTCTTT. It encodes CASRISGTGDSAFF.

V and J are TRBV4-3 and TRBJ2-5, with D maybe TRBD2 (5 bases). With 1 base removed from V and 5 bases from J, the gap between germline ends came to 14 bases. The CDR3 consists of 15 residues. CDR1 and CDR2 from the germline V gene are LGHNA and YSLEER. The CDR3 region is CASSQGQEAGETQYF. The CDR3 DNA is TGCGCCAGCAGCCAAGGGCAGGAGGCCGGTGAGACCCAGTACTTC.

The chain uses TRBV2 and TRBJ1-5; D remains unclear. The V gene's germline CDR1 is SNHLY and CDR2 FYNNEI. This CDR3 region has 12 residues. Trimming took 7 bases from V and 3 from J, leaving 7 bases between them. The CDR3 region is CASNRANQPQHF. The CDR3 bases are TGTGCCAGCAACAGAGCCAATCAGCCCCAGCATTTT.

The genes are TRBV7-9 and TRBJ1-2, with D uncertain. V was clipped by 3 bases and J by 2 bases, with 4 bases between them. The CDR3 consists of 12 residues. The V gene's germline CDR1 is SEHNR and CDR2 FQNEAQ (reference sequence). CDR3 sequence reads: CASSFSNYGYTF. The DNA of the CDR3 is TGTGCCAGCAGCTTTAGCAACTATGGCTACACCTTC.

The chain recombines TRBV7-9 with TRBJ2-7; tentative D call: TRBD2 (6 bases). This CDR3 has 13 amino acids. CDR1 is SEHNR and CDR2 is FQNEAQ in the germline V gene (reference sequence). The V end lost 3 bases, the J end lost 4 bases, and 10 bases lay between the germline ends. CDR3 sequence: CASSLAGRYEQYF. Written as DNA, the CDR3 is TGTGCCAGCAGCTTGGCGGGGAGGTACGAGCAGTACTTC.

V is TRBV10-3 and J is TRBJ1-4; 9 bases align to TRBD1. The germline gives CDR1 ENHRY, CDR2 SYGVKD. This CDR3 spans 14 amino acids. J was trimmed by 8 bases and V by 6 bases; bases with no gene match: 7. Here the CDR3 reads CAISGTGTVEKLFF. The CDR3 bases are TGTGCCATCAGCGGGACAGGGACGGTGGAAAAACTGTTTTTT.

The rearrangement uses TRBV19 and TRBJ2-1; 11 bases are a match to TRBD1. With 4 bases clipped from V and 0 bases from J, the junction kept 8 bases outside the gene matches. This CDR3 has 18 residues. Germline values: CDR1 LNHDA, CDR2 SQIVND (reference sequence). The CDR3 spells CASSKGQGGGSSYNEQFF. In DNA form, the CDR3 reads TGTGCCAGTAGTAAGGGACAGGGGGGCGGAAGCTCCTACAATGAGCAGTTCTTC.